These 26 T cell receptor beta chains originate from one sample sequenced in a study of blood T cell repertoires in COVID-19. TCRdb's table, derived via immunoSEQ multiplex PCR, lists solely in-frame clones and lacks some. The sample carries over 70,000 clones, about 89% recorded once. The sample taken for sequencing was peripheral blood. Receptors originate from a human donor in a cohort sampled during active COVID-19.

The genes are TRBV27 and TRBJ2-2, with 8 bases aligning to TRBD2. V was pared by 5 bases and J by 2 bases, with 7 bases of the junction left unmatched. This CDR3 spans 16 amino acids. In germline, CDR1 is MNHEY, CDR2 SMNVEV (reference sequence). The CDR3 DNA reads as TGTGCCAGCAGTCAGACCGGGACTAGAAACACCGGGGAGCTGTTTTTT. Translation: CASSQTGTRNTGELFF.

CDR3: CASSEGQINEKLFF. The CDR3 region has the DNA TGTGCCAGCAGTGAAGGTCAGATTAATGAAAAACTGTTTTTT. The V gene is TRBV6-1, the J gene TRBJ1-4; D is uncertain. V was pared by 1 base and J by 4 bases, with 7 bases between. CDR1 MNHNS and CDR2 SASEGT come from the germline V gene. This CDR3 region has 14 residues.

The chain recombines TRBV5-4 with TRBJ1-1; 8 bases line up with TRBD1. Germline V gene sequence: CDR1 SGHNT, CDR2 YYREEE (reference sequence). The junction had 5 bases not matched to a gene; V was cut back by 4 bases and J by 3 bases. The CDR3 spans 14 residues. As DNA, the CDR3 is TGTGCCAGCAGCCCGACAGGGGTGGACACTGAAGCTTTCTTT. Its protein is CASSPTGVDTEAFF.

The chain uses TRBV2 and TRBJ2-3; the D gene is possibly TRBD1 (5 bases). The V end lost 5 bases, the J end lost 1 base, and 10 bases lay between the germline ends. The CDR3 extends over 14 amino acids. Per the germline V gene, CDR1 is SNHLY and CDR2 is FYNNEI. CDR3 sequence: CASSHEGGTDTQYF. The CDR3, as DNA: TGTGCCAGCAGTCATGAAGGGGGCACAGATACGCAGTATTTT. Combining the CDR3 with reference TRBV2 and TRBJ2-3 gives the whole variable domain EPEVTQTPSHQVTQMGQEVILRCVPISNHLYFYWYRQILGQKVEFLVSFYNNEISEKSEIFDDQFSVERPDGSNFTLKIRSTKLEDSAMYFCASSHEGGTDTQYFGPGTRLTVL.

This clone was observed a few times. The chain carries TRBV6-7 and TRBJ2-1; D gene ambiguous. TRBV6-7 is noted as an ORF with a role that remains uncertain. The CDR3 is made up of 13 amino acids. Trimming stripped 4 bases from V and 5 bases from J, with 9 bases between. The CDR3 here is CASSSDLNNEQFF. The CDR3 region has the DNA TGTGCCAGCAGTTCTGACTTAAACAATGAGCAGTTCTTC.

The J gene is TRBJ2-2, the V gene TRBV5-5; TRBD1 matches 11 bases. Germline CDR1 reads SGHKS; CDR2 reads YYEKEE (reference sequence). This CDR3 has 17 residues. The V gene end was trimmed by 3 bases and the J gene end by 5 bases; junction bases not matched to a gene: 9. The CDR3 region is CASSSVSGTGGTGELFF. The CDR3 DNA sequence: TGTGCCAGCAGCTCGGTATCTGGGACAGGGGGGACCGGGGAGCTGTTTTTT.

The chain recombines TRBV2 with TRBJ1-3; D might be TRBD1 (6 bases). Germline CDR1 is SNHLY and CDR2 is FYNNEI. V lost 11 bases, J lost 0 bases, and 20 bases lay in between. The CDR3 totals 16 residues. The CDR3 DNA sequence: TGTGCCTCCCGGGAGGGGGGCGGTGGCTCTGGAAACACCATATATTTT. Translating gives CASREGGGGSGNTIYF. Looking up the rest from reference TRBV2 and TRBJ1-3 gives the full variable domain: EPEVTQTPSHQVTQMGQEVILRCVPISNHLYFYWYRQILGQKVEFLVSFYNNEISEKSEIFDDQFSVERPDGSNFTLKIRSTKLEDSAMYFCASREGGGGSGNTIYFGEGSWLTVV.

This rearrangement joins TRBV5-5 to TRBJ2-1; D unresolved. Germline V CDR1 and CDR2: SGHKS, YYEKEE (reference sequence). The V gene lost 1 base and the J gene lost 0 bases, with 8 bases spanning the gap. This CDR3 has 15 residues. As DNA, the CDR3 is TGTGCCAGCAGCTTGCTGGCTAGCTCCTACAATGAGCAGTTCTTC. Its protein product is CASSLLASSYNEQFF.

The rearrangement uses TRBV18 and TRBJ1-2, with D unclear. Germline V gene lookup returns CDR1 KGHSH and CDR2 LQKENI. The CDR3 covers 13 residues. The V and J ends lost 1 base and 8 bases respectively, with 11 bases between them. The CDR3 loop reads CASSPLEGAGYTF. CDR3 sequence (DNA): TGTGCCAGCTCACCACTGGAGGGCGCAGGCTACACCTTC.

CDR3 sequence: CASSLSMGHSNQPQHF. CDR3 nucleotides: TGTGCCAGCAGTTTATCAATGGGGCATAGCAATCAGCCCCAGCATTTT. This sequence joins TRBV27 and TRBJ1-5; maybe TRBD1 (5 bases). The CDR3 contains 16 residues. Trimming pared 0 bases from V and 0 bases from J, leaving 9 bases between. CDR1 and CDR2 (germline): MNHEY, SMNVEV (reference sequence).

CDR3 DNA: TGTGCCAGCAGCTTACGAGTAGCGGAGACCGGGGAGCTGTTTTTT. Amino acid sequence: CASSLRVAETGELFF. The chain links TRBV7-3 to TRBJ2-2; tentatively, D is TRBD2 (6 bases). The germline V gene has CDR1 SGHTA and CDR2 FQGTGA. CDR3 length equals 15 residues. Deletions cut 2 bases from V and 5 bases from J, with 12 bases between. The full variable domain, in which reference TRBV7-3 and TRBJ2-2 provide the parts outside the CDR3, is GAGVSQTPSNKVTEKGKYVELRCDPISGHTALYWYRQSLGQGPEFLIYFQGTGAADDSGLPNDRFFAVRPEGSVSTLKIQRTERGDSAVYLCASSLRVAETGELFFGEGSRLTVL.

In nucleotides, the CDR3 is TGTGCCAGCAGCGTAGACGACAGAAGGCCCGGGGAGCTGTTTTTT. Translated, it gives CASSVDDRRPGELFF. The chain recombines TRBV9 with TRBJ2-2, with a weak D call TRBD1 (5 bases). The CDR3 extends over 15 amino acids. Germline CDR1 SGDLS, CDR2 YYNGEE. V was pared by 0 bases and J by 6 bases, with 12 bases between.

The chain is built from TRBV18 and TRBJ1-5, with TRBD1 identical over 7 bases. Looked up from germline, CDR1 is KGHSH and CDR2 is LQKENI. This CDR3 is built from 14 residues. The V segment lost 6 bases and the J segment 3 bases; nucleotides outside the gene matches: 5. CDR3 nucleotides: TGTGCCAGCTCCAGACAGGGACTCAATCAGCCCCAGCATTTT. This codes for CASSRQGLNQPQHF.

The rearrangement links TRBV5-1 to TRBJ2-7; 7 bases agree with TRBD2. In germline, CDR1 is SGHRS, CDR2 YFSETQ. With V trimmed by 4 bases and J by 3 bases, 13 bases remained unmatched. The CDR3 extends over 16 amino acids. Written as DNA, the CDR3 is TGCGCCAGCAGCCTAGTCTCGGGAGGAAGTAACTACGAGCAGTACTTC. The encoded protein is CASSLVSGGSNYEQYF.

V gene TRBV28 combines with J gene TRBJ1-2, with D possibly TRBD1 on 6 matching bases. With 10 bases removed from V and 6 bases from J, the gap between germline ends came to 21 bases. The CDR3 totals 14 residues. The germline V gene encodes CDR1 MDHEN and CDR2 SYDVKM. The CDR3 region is CATPNPQGIHGYTF. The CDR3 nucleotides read TGTGCCACCCCGAACCCACAGGGTATTCATGGCTACACCTTC.

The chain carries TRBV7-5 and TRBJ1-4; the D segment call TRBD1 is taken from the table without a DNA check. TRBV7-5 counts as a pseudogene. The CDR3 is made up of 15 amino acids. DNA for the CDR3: TGTGTCAGAAGACACTGGGACACGGGAAAGGGTATGGTGTTTTTT. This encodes CVRRHWDTGKGMVFF.

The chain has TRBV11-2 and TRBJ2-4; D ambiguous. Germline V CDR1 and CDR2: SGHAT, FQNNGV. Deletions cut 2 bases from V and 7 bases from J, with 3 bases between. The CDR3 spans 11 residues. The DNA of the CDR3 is TGTGCCAGCAGCTTATCGAACATTCAGTACTTC. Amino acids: CASSLSNIQYF.

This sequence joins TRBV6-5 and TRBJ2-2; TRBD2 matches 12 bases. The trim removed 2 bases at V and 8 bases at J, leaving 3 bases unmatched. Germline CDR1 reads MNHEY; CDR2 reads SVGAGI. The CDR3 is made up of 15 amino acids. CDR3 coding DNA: TGTGCCAGCAGTTACCGCACTAGCGGGAGGGGGGAGCTGTTTTTT. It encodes CASSYRTSGRGELFF.

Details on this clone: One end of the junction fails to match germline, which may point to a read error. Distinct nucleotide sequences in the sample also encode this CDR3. The CDR3 DNA reads TGTGCTAGCAGTGAAGCCCGAGGGGGCTATAGCAATCAGCCCCAGCATTTT. It translates to CASSEARGGYSNQPQHF. The genes are TRBV6-1 and TRBJ1-5; 7 bases are a match to TRBD1. Germline V gives CDR1 MNHNS, CDR2 SASEGT. The CDR3 extends over 17 amino acids.

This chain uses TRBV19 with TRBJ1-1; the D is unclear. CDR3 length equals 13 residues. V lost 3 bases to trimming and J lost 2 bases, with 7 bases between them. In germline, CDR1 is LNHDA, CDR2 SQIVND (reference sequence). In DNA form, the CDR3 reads TGTGCCAGTAGTATGCAGATTAACACTGAAGCTTTCTTT. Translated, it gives CASSMQINTEAFF.

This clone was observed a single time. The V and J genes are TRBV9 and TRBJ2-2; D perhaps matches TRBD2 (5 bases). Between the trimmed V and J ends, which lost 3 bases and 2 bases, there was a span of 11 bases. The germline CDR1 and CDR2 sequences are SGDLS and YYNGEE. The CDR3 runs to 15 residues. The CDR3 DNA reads TGTGCCAGCAGCGCCCGGGAAGGAAACACCGGGGAGCTGTTTTTT. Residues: CASSAREGNTGELFF.

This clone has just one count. The CDR3, as DNA: TGTGCCAGCAGTGAAGATAGGACACGTACCTACGAGCAGTACTTC. Amino acids: CASSEDRTRTYEQYF. The gene calls are TRBV6-1 and TRBJ2-7; possibly TRBD1 for D (5 bases). Germline CDR1 and CDR2: MNHNS and SASEGT. The CDR3 spans 15 residues. The ends were cut back, 1 base at V and 2 bases at J, with 12 bases in the middle.

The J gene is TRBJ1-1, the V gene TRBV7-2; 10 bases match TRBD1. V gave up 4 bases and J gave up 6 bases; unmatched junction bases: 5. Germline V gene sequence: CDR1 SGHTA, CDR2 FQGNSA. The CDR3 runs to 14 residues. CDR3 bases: TGTGCCAGCAGCTACGGACAGGGGGGATCTGAAGCTTTCTTT. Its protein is CASSYGQGGSEAFF. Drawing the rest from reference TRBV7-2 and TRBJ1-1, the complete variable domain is GAGVSQSPSNKVTEKGKDVELRCDPISGHTALYWYRQSLGQGLEFLIYFQGNSAPDKSGLPSDRFSAERTGGSVSTLTIQRTQQEDSAVYLCASSYGQGGSEAFFGQGTRLTVV.

CDR3 protein: CASSPQLASADTQYF. The CDR3 DNA reads as TGTGCCAGCAGTCCCCAGTTAGCCAGCGCAGATACGCAGTATTTT. The chain carries TRBV28 and TRBJ2-3; D is unresolved. Trimming left V 5 bases short and J 4 bases short, with 16 bases between. The germline gives CDR1 MDHEN, CDR2 SYDVKM. This CDR3 has 15 residues.

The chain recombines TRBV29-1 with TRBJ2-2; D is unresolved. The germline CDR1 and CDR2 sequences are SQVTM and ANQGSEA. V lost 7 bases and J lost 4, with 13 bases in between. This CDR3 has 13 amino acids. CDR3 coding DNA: TGCAGCGCCGGCGGCAGTACCACCGGGGAGCTGTTTTTT. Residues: CSAGGSTTGELFF.

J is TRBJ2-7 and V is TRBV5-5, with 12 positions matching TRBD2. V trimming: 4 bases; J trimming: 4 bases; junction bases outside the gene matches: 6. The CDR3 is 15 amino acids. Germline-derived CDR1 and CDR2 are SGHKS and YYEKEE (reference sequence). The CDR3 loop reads CASSPQGTSGYEQYF. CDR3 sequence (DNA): TGTGCCAGCAGCCCGCAGGGGACTAGCGGGTACGAGCAGTACTTC.